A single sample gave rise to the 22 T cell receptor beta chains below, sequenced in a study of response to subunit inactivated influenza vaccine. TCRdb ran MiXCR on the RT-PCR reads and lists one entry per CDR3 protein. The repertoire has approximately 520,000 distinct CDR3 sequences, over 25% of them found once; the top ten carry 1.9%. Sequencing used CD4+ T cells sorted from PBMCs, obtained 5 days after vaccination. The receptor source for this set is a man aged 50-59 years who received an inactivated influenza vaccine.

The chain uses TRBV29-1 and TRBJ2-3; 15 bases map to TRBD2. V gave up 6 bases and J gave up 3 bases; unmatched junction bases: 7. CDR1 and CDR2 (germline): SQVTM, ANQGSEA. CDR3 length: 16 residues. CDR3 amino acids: CSVLGLAGGWTDTQYF. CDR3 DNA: TGCAGCGTGCTGGGACTAGCGGGAGGATGGACAGATACGCAGTATTTT.

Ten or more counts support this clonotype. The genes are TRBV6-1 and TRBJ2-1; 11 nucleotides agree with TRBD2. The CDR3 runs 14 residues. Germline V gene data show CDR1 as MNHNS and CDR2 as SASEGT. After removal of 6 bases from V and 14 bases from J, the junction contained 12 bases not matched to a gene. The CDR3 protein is CASSPGLGLAVEFF. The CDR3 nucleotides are TGTGCCAGCAGCCCCGGATTGGGACTAGCGGTTGAGTTCTTC.

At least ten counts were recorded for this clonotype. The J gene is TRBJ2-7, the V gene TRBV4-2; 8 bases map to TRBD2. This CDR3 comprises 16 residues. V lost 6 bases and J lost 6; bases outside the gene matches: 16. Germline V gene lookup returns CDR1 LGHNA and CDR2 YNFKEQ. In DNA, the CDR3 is TGTGCCAGCAGTCAAACCATATTCGGCGCGGGAGGCGAGCAGTACTTC. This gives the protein CASSQTIFGAGGEQYF.

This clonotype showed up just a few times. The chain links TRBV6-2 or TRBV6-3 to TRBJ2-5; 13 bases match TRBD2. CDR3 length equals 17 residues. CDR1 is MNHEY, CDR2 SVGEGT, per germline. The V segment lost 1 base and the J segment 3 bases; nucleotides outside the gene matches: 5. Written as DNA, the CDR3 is TGTGCCAGCAGTTACTGGGGACTAGCGGGGCCAGAAGAGACCCAGTACTTC. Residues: CASSYWGLAGPEETQYF.

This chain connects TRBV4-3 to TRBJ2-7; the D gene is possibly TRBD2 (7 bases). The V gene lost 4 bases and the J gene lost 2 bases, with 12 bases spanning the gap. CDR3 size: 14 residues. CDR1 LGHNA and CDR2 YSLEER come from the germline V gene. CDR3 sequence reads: CASSLRGATYEQYF. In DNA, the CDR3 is TGCGCCAGCAGCCTACGGGGGGCCACCTACGAGCAGTACTTC.

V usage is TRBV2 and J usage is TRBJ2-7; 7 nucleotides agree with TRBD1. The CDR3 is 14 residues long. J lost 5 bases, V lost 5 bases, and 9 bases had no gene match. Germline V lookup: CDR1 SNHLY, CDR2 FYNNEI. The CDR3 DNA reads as TGTGCCAGCAGTTTGACAGGGAGTAGGGACGAGCAGTACTTC. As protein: CASSLTGSRDEQYF.

For the CDR3, the DNA is TGCAGTGCTAGACGGGCAGCGAAAGAGACCCAGTACTTC. Translating gives CSARRAAKETQYF. The J gene is TRBJ2-5, the V gene TRBV20-1; unclear D gene. The CDR3 loop spans 13 amino acids. Germline V gene sequence: CDR1 DFQATT, CDR2 SNEGSKA (reference sequence). Trimming pared 2 bases from V and 3 bases from J, leaving 10 bases between.

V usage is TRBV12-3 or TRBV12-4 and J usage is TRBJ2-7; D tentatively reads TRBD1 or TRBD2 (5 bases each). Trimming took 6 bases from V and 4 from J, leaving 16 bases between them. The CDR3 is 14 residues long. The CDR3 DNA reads TGTGCCAGCAGGGGACCGTCGGCTAGGTACGAGCAGTACTTC. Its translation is CASRGPSARYEQYF.

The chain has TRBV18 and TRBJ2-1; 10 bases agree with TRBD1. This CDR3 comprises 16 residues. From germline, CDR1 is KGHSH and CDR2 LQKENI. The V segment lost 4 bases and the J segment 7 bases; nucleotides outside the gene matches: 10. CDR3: CASSLAVGTGVNEQFF. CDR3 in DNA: TGTGCCAGCTCACTAGCTGTCGGGACAGGGGTTAATGAGCAGTTCTTC.

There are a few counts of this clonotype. CDR3 residues: CASSSSPGLETQYF. In nucleotides, the CDR3 is TGTGCCAGCAGCTCCTCCCCGGGATTAGAGACCCAGTACTTC. This rearrangement joins TRBV7-2 to TRBJ2-5, with D maybe TRBD2 (5 bases). The CDR3 spans 14 residues. Germline V gene sequence: CDR1 SGHTA, CDR2 FQGNSA. Trimming took off 4 bases at V and 4 bases at J, with 13 bases between the two ends.

This CDR3 reads CASSQGQGSGYTF. In DNA, the CDR3 is TGTGCCAGCAGCCAAGGACAGGGAAGCGGCTACACCTTC. The chain couples TRBV27 to TRBJ1-2, with 8 bases lining up with TRBD1. Germline CDR1 reads MNHEY; CDR2 reads SMNVEV (reference sequence). CDR3 size: 13 residues. Unmatched junction bases numbered 8, after V lost 6 bases and J lost 8 bases.

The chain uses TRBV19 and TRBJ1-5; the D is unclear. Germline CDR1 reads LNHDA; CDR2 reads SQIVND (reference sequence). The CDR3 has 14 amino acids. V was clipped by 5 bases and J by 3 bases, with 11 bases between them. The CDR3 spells CASSPGRDNQPQHF. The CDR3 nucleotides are TGTGCCAGTAGTCCCGGACGGGACAATCAGCCCCAGCATTTT.

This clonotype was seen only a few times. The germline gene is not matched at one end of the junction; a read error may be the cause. The CDR3 nucleotides are TGTGCCAGCAGGTTATCTGCCGGGACAGGGAAACGTGGGGGCTACACCTTC. Amino acid sequence: CASRLSAGTGKRGGYTF. The chain employs TRBV27 and TRBJ1-2, with 9 bases fitting TRBD1. This CDR3 region has 17 residues. CDR1 is MNHEY and CDR2 is SMNVEV in the germline V gene (reference sequence).

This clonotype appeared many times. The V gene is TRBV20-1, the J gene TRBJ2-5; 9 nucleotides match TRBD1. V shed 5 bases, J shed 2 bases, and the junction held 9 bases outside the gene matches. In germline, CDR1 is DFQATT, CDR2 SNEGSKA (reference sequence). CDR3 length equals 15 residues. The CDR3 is CSAQPRTGAQETQYF. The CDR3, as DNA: TGCAGTGCTCAGCCACGGACAGGGGCACAAGAGACCCAGTACTTC.

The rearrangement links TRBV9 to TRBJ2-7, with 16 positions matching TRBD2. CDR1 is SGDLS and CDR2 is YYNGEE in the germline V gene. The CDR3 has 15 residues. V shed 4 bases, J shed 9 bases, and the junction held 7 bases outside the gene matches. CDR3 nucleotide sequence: TGTGCCAGCAGCCGTCAGGGACTAGCGGGGGGGCTGCAGTACTTC. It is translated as CASSRQGLAGGLQYF.

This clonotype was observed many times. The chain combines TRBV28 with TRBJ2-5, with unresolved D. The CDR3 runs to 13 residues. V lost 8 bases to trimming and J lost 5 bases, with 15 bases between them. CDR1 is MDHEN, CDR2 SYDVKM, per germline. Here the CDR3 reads CASGPAIRETQYF. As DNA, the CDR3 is TGTGCCAGCGGGCCCGCGATCAGGGAGACCCAGTACTTC.

CDR3 protein: CASSQASKLAKNIQYF. The CDR3, as DNA: TGTGCCAGCAGCCAAGCTTCAAAGTTAGCCAAAAACATTCAGTACTTC. The chain carries TRBV3-1 and TRBJ2-4; D ambiguous. CDR3 length equals 16 residues. Trimming cost V 1 base and J 0 bases, with 10 bases left between them. Germline V CDR1 and CDR2: LGHDT, YNNKEL (reference sequence).

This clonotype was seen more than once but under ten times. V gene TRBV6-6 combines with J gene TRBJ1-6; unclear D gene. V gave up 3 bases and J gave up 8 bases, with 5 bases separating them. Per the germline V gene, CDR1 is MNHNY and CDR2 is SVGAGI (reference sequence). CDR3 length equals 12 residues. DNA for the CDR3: TGTGCCAGCAGTTATTGGGATTCACCCCTCCACTTT. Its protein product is CASSYWDSPLHF.

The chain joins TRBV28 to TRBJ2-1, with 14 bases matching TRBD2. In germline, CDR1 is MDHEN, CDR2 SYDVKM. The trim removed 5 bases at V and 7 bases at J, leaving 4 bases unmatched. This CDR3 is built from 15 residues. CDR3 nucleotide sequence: TGTGCCAGCAGTGGGACTAGCGGGGGAAGAAATGAGCAGTTCTTC. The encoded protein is CASSGTSGGRNEQFF. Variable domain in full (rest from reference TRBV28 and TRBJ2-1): DVKVTQSSRYLVKRTGEKVFLECVQDMDHENMFWYRQDPGLGLRLIYFSYDVKMKEKGDIPEGYSVSREKKERFSLILESASTNQTSMYLCASSGTSGGRNEQFFGPGTRLTVL.

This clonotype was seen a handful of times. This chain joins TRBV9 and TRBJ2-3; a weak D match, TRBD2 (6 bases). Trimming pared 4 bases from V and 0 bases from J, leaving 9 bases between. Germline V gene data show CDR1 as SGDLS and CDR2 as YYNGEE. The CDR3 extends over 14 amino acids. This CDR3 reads CASSIRESTDTQYF. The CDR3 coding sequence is TGTGCCAGCAGCATTCGGGAGAGCACAGATACGCAGTATTTT.

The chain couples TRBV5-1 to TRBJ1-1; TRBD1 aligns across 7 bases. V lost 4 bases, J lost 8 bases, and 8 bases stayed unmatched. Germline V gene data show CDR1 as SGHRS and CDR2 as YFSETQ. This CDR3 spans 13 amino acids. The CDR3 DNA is TGCGCCAGCAGCACGAGAACAGGGGAGGAAGCTTTCTTT. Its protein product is CASSTRTGEEAFF. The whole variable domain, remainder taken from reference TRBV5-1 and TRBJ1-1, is KAGVTQTPRYLIKTRGQQVTLSCSPISGHRSVSWYQQTPGQGLQFLFEYFSETQRNKGNFPGRFSGRQFSNSRSEMNVSTLELGDSALYLCASSTRTGEEAFFGQGTRLTVV.

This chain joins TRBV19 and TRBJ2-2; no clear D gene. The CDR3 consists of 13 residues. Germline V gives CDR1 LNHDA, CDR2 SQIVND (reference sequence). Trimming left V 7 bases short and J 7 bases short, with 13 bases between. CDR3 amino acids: CASKRTGDGELFF. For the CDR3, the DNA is TGTGCCAGTAAAAGAACGGGCGACGGGGAGCTGTTTTTT.